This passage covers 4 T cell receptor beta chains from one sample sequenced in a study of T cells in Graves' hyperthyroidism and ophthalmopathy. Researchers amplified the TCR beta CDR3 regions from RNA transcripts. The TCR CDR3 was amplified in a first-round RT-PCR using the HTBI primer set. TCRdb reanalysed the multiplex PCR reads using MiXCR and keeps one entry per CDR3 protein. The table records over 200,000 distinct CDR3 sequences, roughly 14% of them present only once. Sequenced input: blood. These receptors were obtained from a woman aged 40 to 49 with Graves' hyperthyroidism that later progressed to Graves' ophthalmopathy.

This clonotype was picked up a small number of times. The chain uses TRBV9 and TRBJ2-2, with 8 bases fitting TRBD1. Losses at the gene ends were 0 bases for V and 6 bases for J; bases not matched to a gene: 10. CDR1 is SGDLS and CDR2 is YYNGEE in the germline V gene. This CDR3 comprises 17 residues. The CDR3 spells CASSVDPGQGNSGELFF. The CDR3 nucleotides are TGTGCCAGCAGCGTAGATCCTGGACAGGGTAATTCCGGGGAGCTGTTTTTT.

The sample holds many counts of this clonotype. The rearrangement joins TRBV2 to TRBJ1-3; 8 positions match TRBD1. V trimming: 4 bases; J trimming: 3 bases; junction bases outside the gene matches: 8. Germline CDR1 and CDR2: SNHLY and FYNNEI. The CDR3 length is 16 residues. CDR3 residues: CASSARRGLDGNTIYF. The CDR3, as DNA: TGTGCCAGCAGTGCACGCAGGGGGCTGGATGGAAACACCATATATTTT.

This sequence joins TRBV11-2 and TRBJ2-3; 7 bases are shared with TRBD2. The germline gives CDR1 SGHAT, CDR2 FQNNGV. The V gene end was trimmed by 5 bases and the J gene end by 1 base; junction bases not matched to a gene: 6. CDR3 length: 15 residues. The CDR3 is CASSLRGEGTDTQYF. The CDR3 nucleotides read TGTGCCAGCAGCCTCCGGGGGGAGGGCACAGATACGCAGTATTTT.

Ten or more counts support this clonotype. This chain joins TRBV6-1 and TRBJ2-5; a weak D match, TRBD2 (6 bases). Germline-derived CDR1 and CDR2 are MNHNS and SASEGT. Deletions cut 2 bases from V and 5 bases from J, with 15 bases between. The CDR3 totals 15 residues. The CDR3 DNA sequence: TGTGCCAGCAGTGAAACCCCACTAGCTCCGGAGACCCAGTACTTC. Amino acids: CASSETPLAPETQYF.